The T cell receptor beta chain under discussion was sequenced for a study of CD8 T cells in Susac syndrome. V lost 8 bases and J 1 base, leaving 16 bases between the germline ends. The CDR3 contains 16 residues. Looked up from germline, CDR1 is KGHDR and CDR2 is SFDVKD. Random hexamers were used to reverse transcribe an amount of roughly 0.5 to 1 ug RNA. It was immunoSEQ multiplex PCR that amplified TCR beta CDR3 across 54 Vbeta and 13 Jbeta. MiXCR, run by TCRdb on the immunoSEQ multiplex PCR reads, gives a single entry per CDR3 protein. Of 190,000 or so distinct CDR3 sequences in the sample, 90% to 95% were seen once. CD8+ and CD4+ T cells from blood underwent TCR beta sequencing. Both CD4+ and CD8+ T cells were negatively isolated, and TEMRA cells underwent FACS enrichment.

Sequencing input: CD4+ T cells from PBMCs. The clonotype comes from a human donor with multiple sclerosis. The chain joins TRBV24-1 to TRBJ2-2; the D gene is possibly TRBD2 (5 bases). The CDR3 sequence: CATTSTGSGNTGELFF. In nucleotides, the CDR3 is TGTGCCACCACTTCAACGGGATCGGGGAACACCGGGGAGCTGTTTTTT.